This TCR beta chain was retrieved from a study of neurological immune-mediated disorders. Study-level findings and limits: Among expanded clones, no CDR3 amino acid sequences were shared across subjects, a pattern suggesting private repertoires in all groups.

By sample fraction, this clonotype is large. Its antigen is as yet unknown. From 15-18 subjects, every sequencing run obtained over 180 million TCR-beta sequences. TCRdb itself ran the 5' RACE reads through MiXCR, one entry per CDR3 protein. Here the sample spans several thousand distinct CDR3 sequences, around 22% being singletons. Libraries from sorted cells each used about 1 million CD4+ or CD8+ T cells. The length of the CDR3 is 14 residues. V was cut by 0 bases and J by 0 bases, with 6 bases left in between. Germline CDR1 is MGHRA and CDR2 is YSYEKL. Source material: CD8+ T cells from blood. This TCR was recovered from a woman aged 60-75 years with HTLV-1-associated myelopathy (HAM/TSP). This chain connects TRBV4-1 to TRBJ2-7; possible D gene TRBD1, 5 bases. The CDR3 nucleotides are TGCGCCAGCAGCCAAGAAGACAGCTCCTACGAGCAGTACTTC. Protein sequence: CASSQEDSSYEQYF.